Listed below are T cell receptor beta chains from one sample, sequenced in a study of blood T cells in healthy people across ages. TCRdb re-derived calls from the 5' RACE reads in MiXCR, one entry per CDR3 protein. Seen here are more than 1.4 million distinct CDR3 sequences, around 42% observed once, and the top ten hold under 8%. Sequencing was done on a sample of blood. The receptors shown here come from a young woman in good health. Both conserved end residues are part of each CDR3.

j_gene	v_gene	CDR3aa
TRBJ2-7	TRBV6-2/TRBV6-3	CASSSDRYPSYEQYF
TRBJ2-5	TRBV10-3	CAISEMMGDEQYF
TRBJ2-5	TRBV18	CASSPQAAGQPETQYF
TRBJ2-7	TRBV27	CASRPGAGLLTYEQYF
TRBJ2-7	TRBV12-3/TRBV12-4	CASSTYGTGVAYEQYF
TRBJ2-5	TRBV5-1	CASSLASRGLAGPQETQYF
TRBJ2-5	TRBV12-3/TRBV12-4	CASSYPSASGEQETQYF
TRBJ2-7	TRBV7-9	CASSFETRYEQYF
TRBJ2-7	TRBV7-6	CASSLALERAEPYEQYF
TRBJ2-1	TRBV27	CASSATGNNNEQFF
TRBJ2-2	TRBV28	CASRLSGGTGELFF
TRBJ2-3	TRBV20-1	CSARDVSQYTDTQYF
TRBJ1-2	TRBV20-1	CSASRGSGYTF
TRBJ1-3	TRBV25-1	CASSVSGANHNTIYF